The source of this T cell receptor (beta chain) is a study of memory CD4+ T cells and cytomegalovirus serostatus (dated by TCRdb to between 2019 and 2020). Study-wide context: The 33 healthy Belgian adults in the cohort included 9 who were CMV seropositive and around 25 who were CMV seronegative. To replicate a published TCR-based CMV serostatus classifier, the researchers sequenced the CD4+ memory TCRbeta repertoires of a Belgian cohort whose cytomegalovirus serostatus was known. What the research found in general, with its limitations: Only CD4+CD45RO+ memory cells were sequenced, in contrast to the original study, which included naive and memory CD4+ and CD8+ populations. For predicting CMV serostatus, the median bootstrapped AUC was roughly 0.96 using the original framework and over 0.9 using a US-trained random forest. Of under 200 previously reported CMV-associated TCRbeta sequences, 55 to 75 appeared in the CD4+ memory repertoires, each in one to five individuals. On the Belgian cohort, the classifier built on the original framework reached a median bootstrapped AUC of about 0.95, with a 95% CI of 0.76-1.00. The results were read as suggesting that the CMV-associated TCR signature is, for the most part, present in the CD4+ memory repertoire.

The CDR3 numbers 15 residues from cysteine through phenylalanine. CDR3 DNA only is kept here, 45 bases in frame from base 1. The germline V and J ends show losses of 1 base and 6 bases respectively, and no gene match explains 4 bases of the junction. CDR1 and CDR2 (LGHNA, YNFKEQ) derive from the germline V gene. As to this clone: Which antigen it targets is not known. Nothing much larger sits one base from this clone, and base qualities are not available.

Single viable CD3+CD4+CD8-CD45RO+ cells were sorted as memory CD4+ T cells on a FACSAria II. To determine CMV serostatus, a Roche Elecsys assay was used that detects serum IgG against CMV pp150, pp28, p38 and p52. Once the samples were thawed, total CD4+ T cells were enriched through positive selection using CD4 magnetic microbeads. Samples originated from another study that specifically interrogated the CD4+ T cell memory repertoire. Peripheral blood mononuclear cells were isolated and cryopreserved according to standard operating procedures, and serum was stored at -80 degrees C. CD3-PerCP (BW264/56), CD4-APC (RPA-T4), CD45RO-PE (UCHT1) and CD8-Pacific Orange (3B5) antibodies were used for staining, and non-viable cells were excluded with Sytox blue. Genomic DNA was extracted from sorted cells with the Quick-DNA Microprep Kit. Amplification of TCRbeta DNA was done with the immunoSEQ hsTCRbeta kit, following the protocol from the manufacturer. An Illumina MiSeq instrument was used to sequence the TCRbeta libraries. The original pipeline was this. Following removal of out-of-frame sequences, 2,204,828 distinct TCRbeta sequences were retained, with an average of roughly 70,000 per individual. Each individual was scored according to the count of 164 previously reported CMV-associated TCRbeta sequences and the total productive distinct TCRbeta count. A beta-binomial model was reimplemented in Python, and scikit-learn random forests with default parameters were trained on US cohort data. On the Belgian cohort, classifier performance was reported as the median AUC, along with percentile confidence intervals, across 10,000 bootstrap iterations. TCRdb's version of the immuneACCESS table is confined to in-frame rearrangements and falls short of the full clone set. An unresolved V gene accounts for under half of the shortfall where checked; the remainder is of unknown origin. V and J calls and clone size follow that table, whereas D and trimming were derived from the DNA. The sample includes about 75,000 clones, with around 78% observed a single time. Of the sample, just over 2.5% is held by the ten largest clones.

The rearrangement combines TRBV4-2 with TRBJ1-4; TRBD1 lines up with 8 middle nucleotides. Material: memory CD4+ T cells from blood. This TCR came from an adult in good health and CMV-seropositive. The bases are TGTGCCAGCAGCCAAGTCGGACAGGGACATGAAAAACTGTTTTTT. It codes for CASSQVGQGHEKLFF.